This T cell receptor (beta chain) came from a study of tumor T cells in aggressive B-cell lymphoma. Using immunoSEQ multiplex PCR, the repertoire was profiled, and TCRdb retains in-frame clones only, with some absent. The sample yields around 4,500 clones, roughly 88% seen once. CDR3 length: 14 amino acids. CDR1 and CDR2 (germline): LNHNV, YYDKDF (reference sequence). The germline V and J ends were trimmed by 3 bases and 2 bases, with 10 bases remaining between them. This TCR derives from an adult with diffuse large B cell lymphoma. The V gene is TRBV15, the J gene TRBJ1-2, with unresolved D. The source material was tumor tissue. The CDR3, as DNA: TGTGCCACCAGCAGGGCGACATCAAACTATGGCTACACCTTC. Its translation is CATSRATSNYGYTF.